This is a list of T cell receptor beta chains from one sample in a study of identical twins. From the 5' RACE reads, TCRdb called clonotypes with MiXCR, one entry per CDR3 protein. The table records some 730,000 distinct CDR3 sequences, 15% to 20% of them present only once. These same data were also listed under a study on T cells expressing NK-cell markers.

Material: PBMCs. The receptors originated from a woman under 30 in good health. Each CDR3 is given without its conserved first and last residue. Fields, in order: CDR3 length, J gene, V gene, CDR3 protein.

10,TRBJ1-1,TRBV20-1,SASTGPTEAF
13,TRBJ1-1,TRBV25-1,ASSGRRTGGTEAF
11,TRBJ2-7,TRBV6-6,ASSESLPYEQY
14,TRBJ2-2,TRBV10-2,ASSKDRGTFTGELF
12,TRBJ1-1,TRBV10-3,AISDRDRVTEAF
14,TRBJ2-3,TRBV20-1,SARDLVAGGLGTQY
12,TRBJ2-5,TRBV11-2,ASSFVIPGETQY
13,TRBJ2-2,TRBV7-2,ASSTQGGGIGELF
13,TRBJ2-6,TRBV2,ASKRGVAGANVLT
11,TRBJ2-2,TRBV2,ASSKQGDGELF
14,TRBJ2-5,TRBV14,ASSQWTGEPRDSPY
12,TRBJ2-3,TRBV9,ASSVGTKMDTQY
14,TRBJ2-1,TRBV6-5,ASSYLAGGAYNEQF
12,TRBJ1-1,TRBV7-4,ASSLDRRDTEAF
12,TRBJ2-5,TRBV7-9,ASSLRTGRETQY
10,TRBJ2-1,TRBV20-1,SARAEVGEQF
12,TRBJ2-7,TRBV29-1,SVSSDRSSYEQY
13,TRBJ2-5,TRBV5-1,ASSTLGTRQETQY
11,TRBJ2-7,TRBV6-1,ASSRQGRDEQY
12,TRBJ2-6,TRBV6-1,ASRGGTGANVLT
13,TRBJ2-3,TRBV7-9,ASRMTSSSTDTQY
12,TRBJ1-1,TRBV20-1,SAVRTVGGTEAF
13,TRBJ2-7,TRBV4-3,ASSRPGTGAYEQY
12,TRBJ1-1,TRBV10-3,AIRWDRKNTEAF
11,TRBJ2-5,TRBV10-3,ATASWGGETQY
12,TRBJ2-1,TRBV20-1,SASLRGHYNEQF
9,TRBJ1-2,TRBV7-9,ASSSSDGYT
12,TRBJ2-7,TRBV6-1,ASSPQVLSYEQY
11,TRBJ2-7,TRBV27,ASGRQARYEQY
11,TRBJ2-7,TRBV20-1,SARGSDTYEQY
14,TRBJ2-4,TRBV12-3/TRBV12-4,ASSLGLAGAKNIQY
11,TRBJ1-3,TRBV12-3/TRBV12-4,ASREAAGNTIY
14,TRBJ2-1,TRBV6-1,ASSEAYGRGHNEQF
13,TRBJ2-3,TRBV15,ATSREQEGADTQY
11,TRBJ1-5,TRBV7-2,ASSLWATQPQH
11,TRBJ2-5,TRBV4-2,ASSQGSRETQY
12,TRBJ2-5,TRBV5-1,ASSFAQVQETQY
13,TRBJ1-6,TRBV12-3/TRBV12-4,ASSMGQGGPSPLH
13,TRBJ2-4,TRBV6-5,ASSYEAGGPSIQY
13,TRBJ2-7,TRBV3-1,ASSQTGGASPEQY
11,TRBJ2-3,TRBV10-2,ASNVAGDGTQY
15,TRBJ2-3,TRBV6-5,ASSYSPGQAVTDTQY
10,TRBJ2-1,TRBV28,ASKEIDNEQF
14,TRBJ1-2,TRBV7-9,ASSLSTGPDNYGYT
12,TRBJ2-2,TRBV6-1,ASSRTGWSGELF
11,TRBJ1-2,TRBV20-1,SARKGNFYGYT